This T cell receptor (beta chain) was recorded in a study of T cell repertoires in cytomegalovirus infection. In the study overall: CMV epitopes that were recently identified and HLA-C-restricted were used alongside well-studied HLA-B-restricted ones. Study-level findings and limits: Using cumulative public TCR beta family frequency, the authors identified those who carried CMV together with the relevant HLA. Dominating the ex vivo response were TCR beta clonotypes that were CMV-specific and HLA-C-restricted.

One entry per CDR3 protein, called by TCRdb with MiXCR from the reads. This table holds a few hundred thousand distinct CDR3 sequences, under 45% found once. With respect to this clonotype: Its cognate antigen is unknown.

Germline V gene sequence: CDR1 SGHTA, CDR2 FQGNSA. The V and J ends lost 2 bases and 6 bases, in that order; junction bases with no gene match: 2. The CDR3 is 13 amino acids. The chain carries TRBV7-2 and TRBJ2-7; 9 bases match TRBD2. This sequence originates from a human donor in good health (CMV status not recorded). Some clones in this sample may be carry-over from other donors' samples. The sequences come from cultured PBMCs, collected from culture after CMV antigen stimulation. The CDR3 loop is CASSLNSGGEQYF. The CDR3 DNA reads as TGTGCCAGCAGCTTAAATAGCGGGGGCGAGCAGTACTTC. Filled out from reference TRBV7-2 and TRBJ2-7, the complete variable domain reads GAGVSQSPSNKVTEKGKDVELRCDPISGHTALYWYRQSLGQGLEFLIYFQGNSAPDKSGLPSDRFSAERTGGSVSTLTIQRTQQEDSAVYLCASSLNSGGEQYFGPGTRLTVT.